This T cell receptor (beta chain) appears in the sequencing data of a study of T cell changes during pregnancy in multiple sclerosis. In this sample, this clone turned up a few times. Sequencing used immunoSEQ multiplex PCR; TCRdb keeps in-frame clones, though not all of them. Of around 30,000 clones in the sample, about 90% were seen once. The germline V and J ends were trimmed by 0 bases and 5 bases, with 10 bases remaining between them. CDR3 length: 15 amino acids. Germline V gene sequence: CDR1 KGHSH, CDR2 LQKENI. The J gene is TRBJ2-2, the V gene TRBV18; tentatively, D is TRBD1 (6 bases). The input for sequencing was CD8+ T cells from peripheral blood mononuclear cells, taken in the third trimester of pregnancy. The TCR comes from a female donor with multiple sclerosis, enrolled in a pregnancy study. The CDR3 loop reads CASSPPSQGTGELFF. CDR3 bases: TGTGCCAGCTCACCACCTTCTCAGGGGACCGGGGAGCTGTTTTTT.